The 20 T cell receptor beta chains listed next were all sequenced from one sample in a study of blood T cell repertoires in COVID-19. The data were produced by immunoSEQ multiplex PCR, yet TCRdb's version contains in-frame clones alone and is incomplete. Seen here are about 280,000 clones, 89% observed once, and the top ten hold 2% to 2.5%. Sequencing was carried out using peripheral blood. Receptor source: a man aged 45 to 65 with acute or convalescent COVID-19.

The chain has TRBV12-3 or TRBV12-4 and TRBJ2-7, with D tentatively TRBD1 (6 bases). V lost 6 bases and J 5 bases, leaving 11 bases between the germline ends. The CDR3 covers 12 residues. CDR3 loop: CASSPSGDEQYF. In DNA, the CDR3 is TGTGCCAGCAGCCCCTCAGGGGACGAGCAGTACTTC.

The chain recombines TRBV9 with TRBJ2-2; 8 bases are a match to TRBD1. Germline V CDR1 and CDR2: SGDLS, YYNGEE. With V trimmed by 4 bases and J by 7 bases, 9 bases remained unmatched. This CDR3 spans 15 amino acids. The CDR3: CASSPRQGANGELFF. The CDR3 region has the DNA TGTGCCAGCAGCCCCCGGCAGGGGGCTAACGGGGAGCTGTTTTTT.

The chain uses TRBV5-1 and TRBJ2-7; 9 positions agree with TRBD2. Looked up from germline, CDR1 is SGHRS and CDR2 is YFSETQ. J was trimmed by 9 bases and V by 0 bases; bases with no gene match: 10. There are 15 residues in the CDR3. CDR3 protein: CASSLGERGDLRQYF. The CDR3, as DNA: TGCGCCAGCAGCTTGGGGGAGCGGGGGGACCTAAGGCAGTACTTC.

This chain connects TRBV6-1 to TRBJ2-5; a weak D match, TRBD1 (5 bases). Germline CDR1 and CDR2: MNHNS and SASEGT. The CDR3 is made up of 14 amino acids. V was pared by 3 bases and J by 7 bases, with 15 bases between. The CDR3 bases are TGTGCCAGCAGTGAGGGCAGGGTGTCGGGGACCCAGTACTTC. Protein sequence: CASSEGRVSGTQYF.

This clone was found many times. The CDR3 region has the DNA TGTGCCACCAGCCGAGGACAGGGGGACACTGAAGCTTTCTTT. Amino acids: CATSRGQGDTEAFF. The chain uses TRBV15 and TRBJ1-1; 10 bases align to TRBD1. V was clipped by 5 bases and J by 3 bases; unmatched bases: 3. Germline V gives CDR1 LNHNV, CDR2 YYDKDF (reference sequence). CDR3 size: 14 residues.

Comment on this clone: The same CDR3 can be traced to other DNA sequences in this sample. This chain links TRBV14 with TRBJ1-2, with D uncertain. This CDR3 contains 13 residues. With 1 base removed from V and 4 bases from J, the gap between germline ends came to 7 bases. Looked up from germline, CDR1 is SGHDN and CDR2 is FVKESK. The CDR3 protein is CASSQGTGYGYTF. In nucleotides, the CDR3 is TGTGCCAGCAGCCAAGGAACGGGCTATGGCTACACCTTC.

V is TRBV13 and J is TRBJ2-7; D is possibly TRBD2 (7 bases). The V end was cut by 1 base, the J end by 2 bases, with 15 bases between. CDR1 is PRHDT, CDR2 FYEKMQ, per germline (reference sequence). The CDR3 extends over 16 amino acids. Written as DNA, the CDR3 is TGTGCCAGCAGCTTAGAGGGCGGGGGCCCTACCTACGAGCAGTACTTC. Translated: CASSLEGGGPTYEQYF. Full variable domain (rest looked up from reference TRBV13 and TRBJ2-7): AAGVIQSPRHLIKEKRETATLKCYPIPRHDTVYWYQQGPGQDPQFLISFYEKMQSDKGSIPDRFSAQQFSDYHSELNMSSLELGDSALYFCASSLEGGGPTYEQYFGPGTRLTVT.

Comment on this clone: Other DNA sequences from this sample encode an identical CDR3 as well. J is TRBJ2-5 and V is TRBV6-5; TRBD1 aligns across 7 bases. The CDR3 has 15 amino acids. Trimming took 0 bases from V and 5 from J; bases not matched to a gene: 6. Germline values: CDR1 MNHEY, CDR2 SVGAGI. Written as DNA, the CDR3 is TGTGCCAGCAGTTACTCGAGAGGGGGCCAGGAGACCCAGTACTTC. Its protein is CASSYSRGGQETQYF.

This chain links TRBV27 with TRBJ2-7; D perhaps matches TRBD1 (5 bases). Between the trimmed V and J ends, which lost 2 bases and 3 bases, there was a span of 11 bases. CDR3 length: 14 residues. Germline V gene data show CDR1 as MNHEY and CDR2 as SMNVEV (reference sequence). CDR3 coding DNA: TGTGCCAGCAGTTTAGGAGCAGGGAACTACGAGCAGTACTTC. It encodes CASSLGAGNYEQYF.

The chain recombines TRBV2 with TRBJ2-2, with 9 bases identical to TRBD1. CDR3 length: 16 amino acids. J was trimmed by 4 bases and V by 6 bases; bases with no gene match: 9. Germline V gene sequence: CDR1 SNHLY, CDR2 FYNNEI. CDR3 region: CASRPPGQGFTGELFF. The CDR3 region has the DNA TGTGCCAGCAGACCTCCCGGACAGGGGTTCACCGGGGAGCTGTTTTTT.

The chain joins TRBV12-3 or TRBV12-4 to TRBJ1-2, with 7 bases fitting TRBD1. The CDR3 has 13 amino acids. V was clipped by 5 bases and J by 7 bases; unmatched bases: 7. This CDR3 is CASSDNRGLGYTF. The CDR3 region has the DNA TGTGCCAGCAGTGACAACAGGGGACTTGGCTACACCTTC.

The chain recombines TRBV19 with TRBJ1-5, with TRBD1 as a possible D gene (6 bases). Germline values: CDR1 LNHDA, CDR2 SQIVND (reference sequence). Trimming shortened V by 3 bases and J by 2 bases, and 14 bases separated the two germline ends. There are 16 residues in the CDR3. The CDR3 coding sequence is TGTGCCAGTAGTATTTCCAGGGGCGATGGCAATCAGCCCCAGCATTTT. Residues: CASSISRGDGNQPQHF.

V usage is TRBV2 and J usage is TRBJ2-3; 8 nucleotides agree with TRBD1. This CDR3 is 16 amino acids long. Germline loops: CDR1 SNHLY, CDR2 FYNNEI. After removal of 8 bases from V and 2 bases from J, the junction contained 12 bases not matched to a gene. The CDR3 is CASVETGTGFTDTQYF. The CDR3 DNA reads as TGTGCCAGCGTGGAGACCGGGACAGGCTTCACAGATACGCAGTATTTT.

V is TRBV6-6 and J is TRBJ2-1; 10 bases line up with TRBD1. The germline gives CDR1 MNHNY, CDR2 SVGAGI (reference sequence). V lost 2 bases to trimming and J lost 6 bases; unmatched junction nucleotides: 4. The CDR3 spans 15 residues. The CDR3 protein is CASSYPGQGINEQFF. In nucleotides, the CDR3 is TGTGCCAGCAGTTACCCGGGACAGGGGATCAATGAGCAGTTCTTC.

The CDR3 DNA follows: TGCAGCGTTGCCGGAACGGAGGGTAATTCACCCCTCCACTTT. As protein: CSVAGTEGNSPLHF. The chain is built from TRBV29-1 and TRBJ1-6; D ambiguous. Trimming shortened V by 4 bases and J by 6 bases, and 13 bases separated the two germline ends. CDR3 length: 14 residues. Germline CDR1 reads SQVTM; CDR2 reads ANQGSEA.

This chain uses TRBV5-1 with TRBJ1-1; D unresolved. Germline V gives CDR1 SGHRS, CDR2 YFSETQ. CDR3 length: 14 amino acids. The V end lost 3 bases, the J end lost 1 base, and 10 bases lay between the germline ends. The DNA of the CDR3 is TGCGCCAGCAGCTACGCGGGAACGAACACTGAAGCTTTCTTT. Translated: CASSYAGTNTEAFF.

The chain links TRBV5-1 to TRBJ1-2, with 12 bases identical to TRBD1. Trimming removed 9 bases from V and 6 bases from J; junction bases left unmatched: 9. There are 14 residues in the CDR3. Germline-derived CDR1 and CDR2 are SGHRS and YFSETQ. CDR3 protein: CATHPGTGGHGYTF. CDR3 sequence (DNA): TGCGCCACCCACCCCGGGACAGGGGGCCATGGCTACACCTTC.

The chain joins TRBV11-2 to TRBJ1-5, with D hard to call. Per the germline V gene, CDR1 is SGHAT and CDR2 is FQNNGV. The CDR3 spans 15 residues. V dropped 1 base and J dropped 3 bases, with 10 bases sitting between them. In DNA, the CDR3 is TGTGCCAGCAGCTTAGTACACGACAACAATCAGCCCCAGCATTTT. Amino acids: CASSLVHDNNQPQHF.

The V gene is TRBV5-1, the J gene TRBJ1-2; D not certain. Trimming removed 4 bases from V and 0 bases from J, with 13 bases in between. The germline V gene encodes CDR1 SGHRS and CDR2 YFSETQ. The CDR3 totals 15 residues. In DNA form, the CDR3 reads TGCGCCAGCAGCCCGAGGAACGGATCTAACTATGGCTACACCTTC. Translating it yields CASSPRNGSNYGYTF.

This rearrangement joins TRBV6-1 to TRBJ1-5, with D unclear. The CDR3 loop spans 14 amino acids. Germline V gene sequence: CDR1 MNHNS, CDR2 SASEGT. Trimming took 1 base from V and 7 from J, leaving 11 bases between them. CDR3 nucleotides: TGTGCCAGCAGTGAAGGGCCAGTGGGCCAGCCCCAGCATTTT. Residues: CASSEGPVGQPQHF.